This T cell receptor beta chain was found in a study of blood T cell repertoires in COVID-19. About the research overall: The study drew acute and convalescent COVID-19 samples from the United States, Italy and Spain. In each case, the material was cDNA or gDNA derived from T cells, B-cell-depleted T cells, or PBMCs.

As originally analysed: How many nucleated cells were present was estimated from reference gene primer amplification. Produced via immunoSEQ multiplex PCR; TCRdb's table is partial and in-frame only. Clonal size and the V and J genes are those of that table, whereas D and trimming came from the DNA. The sample gives over 130,000 clones, 60% to 85% of which show up once; around a sixth is in the top ten. V was shortened by 5 bases and J by 3 bases, with 29 bases between the two germline ends. This CDR3 comprises 19 residues. Germline CDR1 SGHTA, CDR2 FQGNSA. The sequence came from a man aged 50-59 years with acute or convalescent COVID-19. Source material: peripheral blood. The chain is built from TRBV7-2 and TRBJ2-7; D perhaps matches TRBD1 (6 bases). The CDR3 DNA is TGTGCCAGCAGCCGTCAGAGCTTCTCGGGTGGGGGCGGCGTCTACGAGCAGTACTTC. Its translation is CASSRQSFSGGGGVYEQYF.